The rows below give T cell receptor beta chains drawn from one sample of a study of cytomegalovirus exposure and HLA in healthy donors. The table came from immunoSEQ multiplex PCR; TCRdb's copy has only in-frame clones and leaves some out. The data contain about 100,000 clones, about four fifths of them singletons. The sequenced sample was PBMCs. These receptors came from a woman between 40 and 55 years old in good health and CMV-seronegative. The CDR3 runs from the conserved cysteine through the conserved F or W. A D gene is named only where the DNA matches it firmly. Rows may omit the clone size; those that give it use once, few, many or a size class.

v_call	clone_size	d_call	j_call	cdr3_aa	cdr3_nt
TRBV4-2	.	TRBD2	TRBJ2-2	CASSARTSGSATGELFF	TGTGCCAGCAGCGCTCGGACTAGCGGGAGTGCCACCGGGGAGCTGTTTTTT
TRBV9	.	TRBD1	TRBJ2-2	CASSAGTGLRKHTGELFF	TGTGCCAGCAGCGCCGGGACAGGCCTCAGGAAGCACACCGGGGAGCTGTTTTTT
TRBV30	.	TRBD2	TRBJ2-7	CARAPSGRPYEQYF	TGTGCCCGGGCCCCTAGCGGGCGCCCCTACGAGCAGTACTTC
TRBV4-2	.	TRBD1	TRBJ2-7	CASSQPGQGGHEQYF	TGTGCCAGCAGCCAGCCCGGACAGGGCGGCCACGAGCAGTACTTC
TRBV5-4	.	TRBD2	TRBJ2-7	CASKTSGSYEQYF	TGTGCCAGCAAAACTAGCGGTTCCTACGAGCAGTACTTC
TRBV13	once	.	TRBJ1-1	CASSFFEESTEAFF	TGTGCCAGCAGCTTTTTCGAGGAGAGCACTGAAGCTTTCTTT
TRBV18	.	.	TRBJ1-1	CASFRRSNTEAFF	TGTGCCAGCTTCCGGCGGTCGAACACTGAAGCTTTCTTT
TRBV19	.	TRBD1	TRBJ1-5	CASNTGDNQPQHF	TGTGCCAGTAATACAGGGGACAATCAGCCCCAGCATTTT
TRBV29-1	.	TRBD1	TRBJ1-2	CSGKDRETGYTF	TGCAGCGGGAAGGACAGGGAAACTGGCTACACCTTC
TRBV7-9	.	TRBD1	TRBJ1-2	CASSLITGTGQYGYTF	TGTGCCAGCAGCTTGATCACCGGGACAGGGCAGTATGGCTACACCTTC
TRBV29-1	once	.	TRBJ2-1	CSVEKGLNNEQFF	TGCAGCGTTGAAAAGGGACTCAACAATGAGCAGTTCTTC
TRBV2	.	TRBD2	TRBJ2-5	CASSMLGLAGGGETQYF	TGTGCCAGTTCAATGTTGGGGCTAGCGGGGGGCGGAGAGACCCAGTACTTC
TRBV4-3	.	.	TRBJ1-2	CASSQAPGDGYTF	TGCGCCAGCAGCCAAGCACCAGGGGATGGCTACACCTTC
TRBV7-3	.	.	TRBJ2-7	CASSSPGILDEQYF	TGTGCCAGCAGCTCCCCAGGGATTTTAGACGAGCAGTACTTC
TRBV7-8	few	.	TRBJ1-4	CASSLGGGEKLFF	TGTGCCAGCAGCTTGGGGGGAGGTGAAAAACTGTTTTTT
TRBV27	once	.	TRBJ2-7	CASSPLRTVKGAHEQYF	TGTGCCAGCAGCCCCCTCCGGACAGTGAAGGGCGCCCACGAGCAGTACTTC
TRBV12-5	.	TRBD1	TRBJ2-3	CASGPAGGEWDTQYF	TGTGCTAGTGGACCGGCAGGGGGCGAATGGGATACGCAGTATTTT
TRBV6-6	.	TRBD2	TRBJ2-7	CASSYWGGPNSYEQYF	TGTGCCAGCAGTTACTGGGGAGGGCCTAACTCCTACGAGCAGTACTTC
TRBV14	.	.	TRBJ2-2	CASSQDYLVKGDGTGELFF	TGTGCCAGCAGCCAAGATTACCTAGTAAAAGGGGATGGCACCGGGGAGCTGTTTTTT
TRBV28	few	.	TRBJ1-1	CASSFRVAEAFF	TGTGCCAGCAGTTTCAGGGTAGCTGAAGCTTTCTTT
TRBV7-7	.	.	TRBJ2-7	CASSLAPRAGWSYEQYF	TGTGCTAGCAGCTTAGCCCCGAGGGCGGGATGGTCCTACGAGCAGTACTTC
TRBV6-5	.	.	TRBJ1-2	CASSPQGYYYGYTF	TGTGCCAGCAGTCCCCAGGGGTATTACTATGGCTACACCTTC
TRBV30	.	TRBD2	TRBJ2-5	CAWSPGLAGDLETQYF	TGTGCCTGGAGTCCTGGACTAGCGGGAGATCTGGAGACCCAGTACTTC
TRBV5-1	once	.	TRBJ1-1	CASSKFREDTEAFF	TGCGCCAGCTCGAAATTCAGGGAGGACACTGAAGCTTTCTTT
TRBV5-1	.	TRBD1	TRBJ2-5	CASSLAGGTGGETQYF	TGCGCCAGCAGCTTGGCCGGTGGGACAGGGGGAGAGACCCAGTACTTC
TRBV5-4	.	TRBD2	TRBJ2-5	CASSLGASGGAGETQYF	TGTGCCAGCAGCTTGGGGGCTAGCGGGGGGGCCGGAGAGACCCAGTACTTC
TRBV7-2	.	.	TRBJ2-1	CASSTTGSSYNEQFF	TGTGCCAGCAGCACCACGGGGAGCTCCTACAATGAGCAGTTCTTC
TRBV2	.	.	TRBJ2-5	CASSDDGATQETQYF	TGTGCCAGCAGTGACGATGGGGCCACTCAAGAGACCCAGTACTTC
TRBV15	.	.	TRBJ2-2	CATRGRRDTGELFF	TGTGCCACCAGAGGGCGGAGGGACACCGGGGAGCTGTTTTTT
TRBV4-3	.	TRBD2	TRBJ2-2	CASSRGTSGANTGELFF	TGCGCCAGCAGCCGGGGAACTAGCGGGGCAAACACCGGGGAGCTGTTTTTT
TRBV7-9	.	.	TRBJ2-5	CASSSTGGSETQYF	TGTGCCAGCAGCTCTACTGGGGGGTCAGAGACCCAGTACTTC
TRBV30	.	.	TRBJ1-2	CAGEIGGYYGYTF	TGTGCCGGAGAAATTGGGGGCTACTATGGCTACACCTTC
TRBV28	.	.	TRBJ2-3	CASSLGAFSDTQYF	TGTGCCAGCAGTTTAGGGGCTTTCTCAGATACGCAGTATTTT
TRBV7-9	few	TRBD1	TRBJ2-5	CSSSYRWSGDSQETQYF	TGTTCCAGCAGCTACCGTTGGTCAGGGGACAGCCAAGAGACCCAGTACTTC
TRBV6-1	.	TRBD1	TRBJ1-4	CASSVLPGTGGAKLFF	TGTGCCAGCAGTGTTTTACCCGGGACAGGGGGGGCAAAACTGTTTTTT
TRBV4-1	few	.	TRBJ1-1	CASSQGGLLNTEAFF	TGCGCCAGCAGCCAGGGGGGTCTGTTGAACACTGAAGCTTTCTTT
TRBV19	.	.	TRBJ1-4	CASGQPTTNEKLFF	TGTGCCAGTGGACAGCCTACAACTAATGAAAAACTGTTTTTT
TRBV4-1	.	TRBD2	TRBJ2-6	CATRGGGPGANVLTF	TGCGCTACCCGTGGGGGGGGTCCTGGGGCCAACGTCCTGACTTTC
TRBV4-3	.	TRBD2	TRBJ2-1	CASSQALAGAYNEQFF	TGCGCCAGCAGCCAAGCTTTAGCGGGGGCATACAATGAGCAGTTCTTC
TRBV7-9	.	.	TRBJ2-7	CASSRDNSYEQYF	TGTGCCAGCAGCCGGGACAACTCCTACGAGCAGTACTTC
TRBV29-1	few	.	TRBJ2-7	CSVLFTGNEQYF	TGCAGCGTATTATTTACAGGGAACGAGCAGTACTTC